The 9 T cell receptor beta chains listed next were all sequenced from one sample in a study of Ad26.COV2.S vaccination and SARS-CoV-2 variants. Measured with immunoSEQ multiplex PCR; TCRdb has only the in-frame clones, and not every one. Of roughly 380,000 clones listed, over 75% are singletons. The treatment: approximately 18 received Ad26.COV2.S at low or high dose, single or two shots; about 5 received placebo; per-sample allocation not given. Specimens were obtained on day 63 following the first vaccine or placebo injection. Sequenced material: peripheral blood, taken in a trial of Ad26.COV2.S vaccine versus placebo. The receptors were gathered from a person aged 18 to 65 who received the Ad26.COV2.S COVID-19 vaccine or a placebo.

The J gene is TRBJ1-1, the V gene TRBV7-2; D is ambiguous. The CDR3 extends over 12 amino acids. Germline-derived CDR1 and CDR2 are SGHTA and FQGNSA. V was trimmed by 2 bases and J by 7 bases, leaving 8 bases between them. The CDR3 DNA sequence: TGTGCCAGCAGCTTACTCCAGTTTGAAGCTTTCTTT. Translation: CASSLLQFEAFF.

The genes are TRBV6-5 and TRBJ2-7; weak D call: TRBD1 (6 bases). CDR3 length: 12 residues. Deletions cut 4 bases from V and 6 bases from J, with 10 bases between. CDR1 is MNHEY, CDR2 SVGAGI, per germline. For the CDR3, the DNA is TGTGCCAGCAGTTTCACAGGGACCGAGCAGTACTTC. Amino acids: CASSFTGTEQYF.

The chain employs TRBV5-1 and TRBJ1-3; 9 positions agree with TRBD1. The V gene's germline CDR1 is SGHRS and CDR2 YFSETQ. This CDR3 is 15 amino acids long. V lost 4 bases to trimming and J lost 2 bases; unmatched junction nucleotides: 4. CDR3 sequence reads: CASSHGTGPGNTIYF. In DNA form, the CDR3 reads TGCGCCAGCAGCCACGGGACAGGGCCTGGAAACACCATATATTTT.

The chain links TRBV12-5 to TRBJ2-3; 12 bases are a match to TRBD2. V gave up 2 bases and J gave up 6 bases; unmatched junction bases: 9. CDR3 length: 17 residues. Germline CDR1 LGHNT, CDR2 FRNRAP. The DNA for the CDR3 is TGTGCTAGTGGTTTGTCGCCACTAGCGGGGGGACCCGATACGCAGTATTTT. This translates into CASGLSPLAGGPDTQYF.

The CDR3 DNA is TGCAGCGTTGAAGATCTAGCGGGGGGCCATCTTGAGCAGTTCTTC. It translates to CSVEDLAGGHLEQFF. The chain carries TRBV29-1 and TRBJ2-1; 11 positions agree with TRBD2. Germline V CDR1 and CDR2: SQVTM, ANQGSEA. Germline trimming cut 0 bases from V and 9 bases from J; bases unmatched to any gene: 7. The CDR3 covers 15 residues.

The chain couples TRBV14 to TRBJ2-7, with a possible D match to TRBD1 (5 bases). This CDR3 spans 14 amino acids. CDR1 and CDR2 (germline): SGHDN, FVKESK. With 3 bases removed from V and 6 bases from J, the gap between germline ends came to 15 bases. CDR3: CASSHHPGPREQYF. The CDR3 coding sequence is TGTGCCAGCAGCCATCACCCAGGGCCCCGCGAGCAGTACTTC.

V usage is TRBV10-3 and J usage is TRBJ2-3; 10 bases align to TRBD2. The CDR3 spans 14 residues. The trim removed 7 bases at V and 3 bases at J, leaving 4 bases unmatched. Per the germline V gene, CDR1 is ENHRY and CDR2 is SYGVKD. The CDR3 region is CAIKLAGRTDTQYF. The CDR3 DNA is TGTGCCATCAAACTAGCGGGGCGGACAGATACGCAGTATTTT.

CDR3: CASSYGSRSTDTQYF. The CDR3 DNA reads TGTGCCAGCAGTTACGGCAGCAGGAGCACAGATACGCAGTATTTT. The chain is built from TRBV6-5 and TRBJ2-3; the D is unclear. The CDR3 sequence is 15 residues long. V lost 2 bases, J lost 0 bases, and 9 bases lay in between. CDR1 and CDR2 (germline): MNHEY, SVGAGI.

Worth noting for this clone: This sample includes further DNA sequences coding for the same CDR3. V is TRBV9 and J is TRBJ1-1; D not certain. V was clipped by 0 bases and J by 1 base, with 7 bases between them. This CDR3 is 14 amino acids long. Germline V gene lookup returns CDR1 SGDLS and CDR2 YYNGEE. In DNA, the CDR3 is TGTGCCAGCAGCGTAGCAGCGCAGAACACTGAAGCTTTCTTT. This gives the protein CASSVAAQNTEAFF.